A single sample is the source of the 9 T cell receptor beta chains below, sequenced in a study of identical twins. From the 5' RACE reads, TCRdb called clonotypes with MiXCR, one entry per CDR3 protein. The data show approximately 890,000 distinct CDR3 sequences, 9% to 15% seen once. These data are also associated with another study on yellow fever vaccine responses in identical twins.

The specimen sequenced was PBMCs. The receptors were gathered from a woman aged 18-29 years in good health.

This clonotype appeared many times. The rearrangement uses TRBV7-9 and TRBJ1-2; D is ambiguous. V lost 1 base and J lost 8, with 14 bases in between. Germline CDR1 and CDR2: SEHNR and FQNEAQ (reference sequence). The CDR3 has 14 amino acids. This chain's CDR3 is CASSLVLDSRGYTF. As DNA, the CDR3 is TGTGCCAGCAGCTTAGTTTTGGATAGTCGAGGCTACACCTTC.

The chain employs TRBV12-3 or TRBV12-4 and TRBJ1-4; TRBD1 matches 11 bases. This CDR3 region has 16 residues. V gave up 6 bases and J gave up 4 bases; unmatched junction bases: 7. CDR3 loop: CASSPRGQGDNEKLFF. In DNA form, the CDR3 reads TGTGCCAGCAGCCCCCGGGGACAGGGGGATAATGAAAAACTGTTTTTT.

This clonotype was recorded a few times. The V gene is TRBV24-1, the J gene TRBJ2-6; D gene uncertain. The germline gives CDR1 KGHDR, CDR2 SFDVKD. This CDR3 has 16 residues. Trimming removed 3 bases at V and 4 bases at J, with 12 bases between. The CDR3 sequence is CATSDGWVSGANVLTF. For the CDR3, the DNA is TGTGCCACCAGTGATGGATGGGTCTCGGGGGCCAACGTCCTGACTTTC.

This clonotype was found a few times. This sequence joins TRBV27 and TRBJ1-1, with D maybe TRBD1 (5 bases). The CDR3 extends over 13 amino acids. Germline CDR1 MNHEY, CDR2 SMNVEV (reference sequence). V was trimmed by 5 bases and J by 11 bases, leaving 18 bases between them. Here the CDR3 DNA reads TGTGCCAGCAGTCAGCTCCGGGGCGATGAGGCTTTCTTT. Translated: CASSQLRGDEAFF.

This clonotype was observed a few times. CDR3 in amino acids: CASARAGTEAFF. The CDR3 DNA reads as TGTGCCAGCGCACGGGCTGGCACTGAAGCTTTCTTT. V is TRBV12-3 or TRBV12-4 and J is TRBJ1-1; D is undetermined. This CDR3 is 12 amino acids long. The V end was cut by 8 bases, the J end by 4 bases, with 11 bases between.

This clonotype was seen a handful of times. The chain couples TRBV12-3 or TRBV12-4 to TRBJ1-1, with a possible D match to TRBD1 (6 bases). V lost 6 bases and J 2 bases, leaving 13 bases between the germline ends. This CDR3 is 14 amino acids long. CDR3: CASRKDRINTEAFF. In DNA, the CDR3 is TGTGCCAGCAGGAAGGACAGAATCAACACTGAAGCTTTCTTT.

This chain uses TRBV12-3 or TRBV12-4 with TRBJ2-1; either TRBD1 or TRBD2 may fit D (5 bases each). V was pared by 2 bases and J by 0 bases, with 11 bases between. The CDR3 loop spans 16 amino acids. The CDR3 region has the DNA TGTGCCAGCAGTTTACCCGGGGCACGCTCCTACAATGAGCAGTTCTTC. This codes for CASSLPGARSYNEQFF.

This clonotype has more than one count but fewer than ten. This CDR3 is CASMQDRVREQYF. CDR3 nucleotide sequence: TGTGCCAGCATGCAGGACAGGGTTCGGGAGCAGTACTTC. V gene TRBV2 combines with J gene TRBJ2-7, with 8 nucleotides matching TRBD1. Germline CDR1 reads SNHLY; CDR2 reads FYNNEI. V shed 7 bases, J shed 7 bases, and the junction held 9 bases outside the gene matches. The CDR3 is 13 residues long.

This clonotype has just a few counts. The V gene is TRBV20-1, the J gene TRBJ1-6, with 7 positions matching TRBD1. The germline CDR1 and CDR2 sequences are DFQATT and SNEGSKA (reference sequence). The CDR3 contains 14 residues. V was clipped by 6 bases and J by 5 bases; unmatched bases: 7. CDR3 sequence (DNA): TGCAGTGCCGGGCCCGGGACAGATAATTCACCCCTCCACTTT. Its protein product is CSAGPGTDNSPLHF.